These T cell receptor beta chains were read from a single sample in a study of cytomegalovirus exposure and HLA in healthy donors. Only in-frame clones appear in the TCRdb table, and some are missing; sequencing was by immunoSEQ multiplex PCR. The sample holds 100,000 to 150,000 clones, more than 15% seen once. Sequenced material: PBMCs. The source is a female donor in good health and CMV-seropositive. The CDR3 runs from the conserved cysteine through the conserved F or W. A D gene is named only where the DNA matches it firmly. Expanded clones are given a class, and other clones once, few, many or no size at all.

cdr3_nt: TGTGCCAGCAGCGCCCAACTAGGGAATGAAAAACTGTTTTTT; cdr3_aa: CASSAQLGNEKLFF; clone_size: few; cdr3_length: 14; v_call: TRBV9; d_call: NA; j_call: TRBJ1-4
cdr3_nt: TGTGCCAGCCGGAAATGGGGCTATATGAACACTGAAGCTTTCTTT; cdr3_aa: CASRKWGYMNTEAFF; clone_size: NA; cdr3_length: 15; v_call: TRBV28; d_call: NA; j_call: TRBJ1-1
cdr3_nt: TGTGCCAGCAGGCTTACAGGGTCAACTGGAAACACCATATATTTT; cdr3_aa: CASRLTGSTGNTIYF; clone_size: NA; cdr3_length: 15; v_call: TRBV6-5; d_call: NA; j_call: TRBJ1-3
cdr3_nt: TGCGCCAGCAGCTTCACTCTAGCGGGGGGAGCCTACGAGCAGTACTTC; cdr3_aa: CASSFTLAGGAYEQYF; clone_size: few; cdr3_length: 16; v_call: TRBV5-1; d_call: TRBD2; j_call: TRBJ2-7
cdr3_nt: TGTGCCAGCAGCTTAGAGAGGAAAGATACGCAGTATTTT; cdr3_aa: CASSLERKDTQYF; clone_size: few; cdr3_length: 13; v_call: TRBV11-2; d_call: NA; j_call: TRBJ2-3
cdr3_nt: TGTGCCAGTACCCAACGGACAGGGGGCCCTGGAAACACCATATATTTT; cdr3_aa: CASTQRTGGPGNTIYF; clone_size: NA; cdr3_length: 16; v_call: TRBV19; d_call: TRBD1; j_call: TRBJ1-3
cdr3_nt: TGCGCCAGCAGCCAAGAGCGGCCCTACGAGCAGTACTTC; cdr3_aa: CASSQERPYEQYF; clone_size: few; cdr3_length: 13; v_call: TRBV4-1; d_call: NA; j_call: TRBJ2-7
cdr3_nt: TGCGCCAGCAGCTCCTTAGCGGGAGCGGACACCGGGGAGCTGTTTTTT; cdr3_aa: CASSSLAGADTGELFF; clone_size: NA; cdr3_length: 16; v_call: TRBV5-1; d_call: TRBD2; j_call: TRBJ2-2
cdr3_nt: TGTGCCAGCAGCTTAACTAGCGGGCTCTTCGGGACCCAGTACTTC; cdr3_aa: CASSLTSGLFGTQYF; clone_size: NA; cdr3_length: 15; v_call: TRBV7-2; d_call: TRBD2; j_call: TRBJ2-5
cdr3_nt: TGTGCCAGCAGTTCCGACAGGGGTTACACCGGGGAGCTGTTTTTT; cdr3_aa: CASSSDRGYTGELFF; clone_size: NA; cdr3_length: 15; v_call: TRBV6-5; d_call: TRBD1; j_call: TRBJ2-2
cdr3_nt: TGTGCCTGGAGTGTACTAAGGAGTGGCGGGGGGGCCAAGGAGCAGTACTTC; cdr3_aa: CAWSVLRSGGGAKEQYF; clone_size: NA; cdr3_length: 17; v_call: TRBV30; d_call: TRBD2; j_call: TRBJ2-7
cdr3_nt: TGCGCCAGCAGCTTGGAAACTATTCAAGAGACCCAGTACTTC; cdr3_aa: CASSLETIQETQYF; clone_size: NA; cdr3_length: 14; v_call: TRBV5-1; d_call: NA; j_call: TRBJ2-5
cdr3_nt: TGTGCCACCGATATGACAACTAGCACAGATACGCAGTATTTT; cdr3_aa: CATDMTTSTDTQYF; clone_size: NA; cdr3_length: 14; v_call: TRBV6-1; d_call: NA; j_call: TRBJ2-3
cdr3_nt: TGTGCCAGCAGCCGGGGACAGGGGGTCTACGAGCAGTACTTC; cdr3_aa: CASSRGQGVYEQYF; clone_size: few; cdr3_length: 14; v_call: TRBV6-5; d_call: TRBD1; j_call: TRBJ2-7
cdr3_nt: TGCGCCAGCAGCCAGGAGTCAGGGGGTGGGAGGACCGGGGAGCTGTTTTTT; cdr3_aa: CASSQESGGGRTGELFF; clone_size: few; cdr3_length: 17; v_call: TRBV4-3; d_call: NA; j_call: TRBJ2-2
cdr3_nt: TGTGCCAGCAGTTTCGGGTCGCTGGAAAAAGAGACCCAGTACTTC; cdr3_aa: CASSFGSLEKETQYF; clone_size: few; cdr3_length: 15; v_call: TRBV28; d_call: NA; j_call: TRBJ2-5
cdr3_nt: TGTGCCAGCAGCCCATTCCGGGGGAGTGAAGCTTTCTTT; cdr3_aa: CASSPFRGSEAFF; clone_size: few; cdr3_length: 13; v_call: TRBV27; d_call: NA; j_call: TRBJ1-1
cdr3_nt: TGTGCCAGCAGCTTGAAAGGCATATGGCGGGACTCTGGAAACACCATATATTTT; cdr3_aa: CASSLKGIWRDSGNTIYF; clone_size: few; cdr3_length: 18; v_call: TRBV5-6; d_call: NA; j_call: TRBJ1-3
cdr3_nt: TGTGCCAGTAGGAAGGGTGTAGGGCGGGGAACCGGGGAGCTGTTTTTT; cdr3_aa: CASRKGVGRGTGELFF; clone_size: few; cdr3_length: 16; v_call: TRBV19; d_call: NA; j_call: TRBJ2-2
cdr3_nt: TGTGCCAGCGCCACCCGGGACAGGGGGCCCGTCGAGCAGTACTTC; cdr3_aa: CASATRDRGPVEQYF; clone_size: NA; cdr3_length: 15; v_call: TRBV28; d_call: TRBD1; j_call: TRBJ2-7
cdr3_nt: TGTGCCAGCAGCCCGACTAGACTCACAGATACGCAGTATTTT; cdr3_aa: CASSPTRLTDTQYF; clone_size: NA; cdr3_length: 14; v_call: TRBV27; d_call: NA; j_call: TRBJ2-3
cdr3_nt: TGTGCCAGCAGCTTTGGGCTCCGCCCTTATGGCTACACCTTC; cdr3_aa: CASSFGLRPYGYTF; clone_size: NA; cdr3_length: 14; v_call: TRBV7-9; d_call: NA; j_call: TRBJ1-2
cdr3_nt: TGTGCCAGCAGCTTCGCGGGGGATTCCTACGAGCAGTACTTC; cdr3_aa: CASSFAGDSYEQYF; clone_size: NA; cdr3_length: 14; v_call: TRBV11-2; d_call: TRBD2; j_call: TRBJ2-7
cdr3_nt: TGCGCCAGCAGCTTTGAGAGTAATCGGGGCGGGGTTTCCTACGAGCAGTACTTC; cdr3_aa: CASSFESNRGGVSYEQYF; clone_size: NA; cdr3_length: 18; v_call: TRBV5-1; d_call: NA; j_call: TRBJ2-7
cdr3_nt: TGTGCCAGCAGTTGGACTAGCGGCTACGAGCAGTACTTC; cdr3_aa: CASSWTSGYEQYF; clone_size: few; cdr3_length: 13; v_call: TRBV2; d_call: TRBD2; j_call: TRBJ2-7
cdr3_nt: TGTGCCAGCAGCGATCCTCGCGGGGGCTTAACCTACGAGCAGTACTTC; cdr3_aa: CASSDPRGGLTYEQYF; clone_size: few; cdr3_length: 16; v_call: TRBV28; d_call: NA; j_call: TRBJ2-7
cdr3_nt: TGTGCCAGCTCACCACGTTCACAGGGAAGAAATGGCTACACCTTC; cdr3_aa: CASSPRSQGRNGYTF; clone_size: NA; cdr3_length: 15; v_call: TRBV18; d_call: NA; j_call: TRBJ1-2
cdr3_nt: TGCGCCAGCAGCCAAGCCCAGGGGGCGAGGGGCTACACCTTC; cdr3_aa: CASSQAQGARGYTF; clone_size: NA; cdr3_length: 14; v_call: TRBV4-3; d_call: TRBD1; j_call: TRBJ1-2